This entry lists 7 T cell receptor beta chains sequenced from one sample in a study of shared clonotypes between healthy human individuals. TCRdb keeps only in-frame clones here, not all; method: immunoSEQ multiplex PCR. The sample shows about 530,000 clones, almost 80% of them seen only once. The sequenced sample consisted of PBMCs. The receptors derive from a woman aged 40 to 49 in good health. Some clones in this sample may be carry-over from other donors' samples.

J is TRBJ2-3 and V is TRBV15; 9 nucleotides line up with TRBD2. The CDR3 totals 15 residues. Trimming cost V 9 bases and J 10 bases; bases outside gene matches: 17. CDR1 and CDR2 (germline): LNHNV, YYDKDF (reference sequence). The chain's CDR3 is CATNEAGGQVGAQYF. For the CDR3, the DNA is TGTGCCACGAACGAAGCGGGAGGCCAAGTGGGGGCGCAGTATTTT. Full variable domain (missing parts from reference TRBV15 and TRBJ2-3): DAMVIQNPRYQVTQFGKPVTLSCSQTLNHNVMYWYQQKSSQAPKLLFHYYDKDFNNEADTPDNFQSRRPNTSFCFLDIRSPGLGDTAMYLCATNEAGGQVGAQYFGPGTRLTVL.

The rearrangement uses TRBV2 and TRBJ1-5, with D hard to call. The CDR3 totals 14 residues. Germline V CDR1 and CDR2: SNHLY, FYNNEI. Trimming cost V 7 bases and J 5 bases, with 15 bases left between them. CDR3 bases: TGTGCCAGCACCTGGGGTGCCCGGGATCAGCCCCAGCATTTT. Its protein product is CASTWGARDQPQHF.

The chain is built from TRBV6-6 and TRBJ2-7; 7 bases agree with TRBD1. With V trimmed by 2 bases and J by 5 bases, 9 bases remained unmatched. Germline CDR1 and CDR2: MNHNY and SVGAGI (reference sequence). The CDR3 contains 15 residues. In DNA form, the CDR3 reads TGTGCCAGCAGTTACGGGCAGGGGGTCGGCGACGAGCAGTACTTC. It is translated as CASSYGQGVGDEQYF.

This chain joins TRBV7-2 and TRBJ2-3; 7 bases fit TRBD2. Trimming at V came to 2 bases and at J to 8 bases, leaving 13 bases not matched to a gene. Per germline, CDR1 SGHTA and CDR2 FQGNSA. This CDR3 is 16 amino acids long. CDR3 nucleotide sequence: TGTGCCAGCAGCTTACTTCGGGGGAGGGGAACCGGTACGCAGTATTTT. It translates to CASSLLRGRGTGTQYF.

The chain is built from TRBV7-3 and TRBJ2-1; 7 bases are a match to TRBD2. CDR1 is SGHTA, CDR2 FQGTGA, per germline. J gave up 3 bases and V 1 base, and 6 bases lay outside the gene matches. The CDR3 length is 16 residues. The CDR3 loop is CASSLRGTINYNEQFF. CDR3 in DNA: TGTGCCAGCAGCTTAAGGGGGACTATCAACTACAATGAGCAGTTCTTC.

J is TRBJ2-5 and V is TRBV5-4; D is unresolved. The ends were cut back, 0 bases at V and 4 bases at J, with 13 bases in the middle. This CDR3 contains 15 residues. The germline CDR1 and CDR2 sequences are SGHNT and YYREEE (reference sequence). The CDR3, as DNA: TGTGCCAGCAGCTTGGACACGTCGGGCGCAGAGACCCAGTACTTC. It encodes CASSLDTSGAETQYF.

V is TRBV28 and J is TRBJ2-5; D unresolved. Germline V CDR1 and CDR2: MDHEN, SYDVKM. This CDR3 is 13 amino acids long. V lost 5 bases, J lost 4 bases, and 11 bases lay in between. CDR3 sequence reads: CASSQRLAETQYF. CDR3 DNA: TGTGCCAGCAGTCAAAGGCTTGCAGAGACCCAGTACTTC.